This T cell receptor beta chain was sequenced during a study of T-cell memory formation after mild COVID-19. This clonotype was counted between two and nine times. Its antigen is unidentified. Via MiXCR, TCRdb re-called the 5' RACE reads, giving one row per CDR3 protein. The table records a few hundred thousand distinct CDR3 sequences, roughly 18% of them present only once. Study-wide points: Clones shrinking from day 15 to 85 showed even CD4/CD8 mixes; later expanders tilted CD4+. Contracting CD4+ clones lay largely in CM and EM, with CD8+ ones residing in EMRA.

The sample comprised PBMCs or a T cell subset sorted from them (not recorded which). This TCR was sampled from a man aged 18 to 29 who had mild COVID-19 (a few samples of this study predate the infection). Cell type and time point are not known.

The CDR3 here is CSASRPGQQETQYF. In DNA, the CDR3 is TGCAGTGCCAGTCGTCCCGGGCAGCAAGAGACCCAGTACTTC. The chain joins TRBV20-1 to TRBJ2-5, with D unclear. Trimming removed 6 bases from V and 2 bases from J, with 16 bases in between. Germline-derived CDR1 and CDR2 are DFQATT and SNEGSKA (reference sequence). The CDR3 loop spans 14 amino acids.